Listed below are T cell receptor beta chains from one sample, sequenced in a study of blood T cell repertoires in COVID-19. Method: immunoSEQ multiplex PCR; TCRdb's copy keeps in-frame clones and lacks some. The repertoire holds roughly 40,000 clones, with 60% to 80% as singletons. The specimen was peripheral blood. The receptors stem from a woman at least 80 years old with acute or convalescent COVID-19. The CDR3 runs from the conserved cysteine through the conserved F or W. The size field is filled for only some rows; it gives once, few, many or a size class.

>TRBV19|.|TRBJ1-2
CASSLYGQGGYGYTF
>TRBV4-1|few|TRBJ2-2
CASSQGLATGELFF
>TRBV7-2|.|TRBJ1-1
CASSLVEGTGLFEAFF
>TRBV7-2|.|TRBJ1-2
CASSLTGSYGYTF
>TRBV10-1|.|TRBJ2-7
CASSDRYEQYF
>TRBV5-6|few|TRBJ2-7
CASSGYAGGEQYF
>TRBV11-2|.|TRBJ1-2
CASSSRQSRDYGYTF
>TRBV30|.|TRBJ2-5
CAAGEVETQYF
>TRBV5-1|.|TRBJ2-5
CASSLGRILQETQYF
>TRBV2|once|TRBJ1-5
CASSARGNQPQHF
>TRBV18|few|TRBJ1-1
CASSSQQGGYTEAFF
>TRBV3-1/TRBV3-2|.|TRBJ2-3
CASSRRLAGSTDTQYF
>TRBV5-6|.|TRBJ1-3
CASSLYSSGNTIYF
>TRBV5-1|few|TRBJ1-3
CASSLDNAKSGNTIYF
>TRBV27|.|TRBJ1-2
CASSLAAGSNYGYTF
>TRBV29-1|.|TRBJ2-7
CSVEGTFSYEQYF
>TRBV19|.|TRBJ2-2
CASTRPGTSGSSGELFF
>TRBV9|.|TRBJ1-4
CASSVRTGENEKLFF
>TRBV27|few|TRBJ1-4
CASSPLAGREKLFF
>TRBV7-2|.|TRBJ2-5
CASSLVHDRGETQYF
>TRBV2|.|TRBJ2-7
CASSPRSGRAHEQYF
>TRBV3-1/TRBV3-2|.|TRBJ2-5
CASSPGRDRALWTQYF
>TRBV7-8|.|TRBJ2-7
CASSRDRSYEQYF
>TRBV12-5|once|TRBJ1-5
CASGLVVSGVGQPQHF
>TRBV7-3|.|TRBJ2-1
CASSPLGERPSYNEQFF
>TRBV7-2|few|TRBJ2-5
CASSPYPRLAGQETQYF
>TRBV5-1|.|TRBJ2-2
CASSKNPGANTGELFF
>TRBV5-1|.|TRBJ1-5
CASSFGGLGQPQHF
>TRBV18|.|TRBJ2-4
CASSPFRSGENIQYF
>TRBV6-5|.|TRBJ2-1
CASRGTGVYNEQFF
>TRBV16|.|TRBJ2-1
CASSPWASGYNEQFF
>TRBV10-2|.|TRBJ1-1
CASSGTRRRNTEAFF
>TRBV19|.|TRBJ1-1
CASRRQGGTEAFF
>TRBV30|.|TRBJ1-6
CACAGGRNSPLHF
>TRBV30|once|TRBJ1-5
CAWTKGAGNQPQHF
>TRBV28|.|TRBJ1-2
CASSLSGQVYGYTF